The clone carrying this T cell receptor (beta chain) was counted only a few times. The source of the sample is a study of beta chain features in type 1 diabetes. cDNA synthesis used the whole RNA isolate, giving expressed TCRB sequences. Method: immunoSEQ multiplex PCR; TCRdb's copy keeps in-frame clones and lacks some. The top ten hold around 0.65% of the sample, which has 150,000 to 180,000 clones, approximately 8.1% seen once. Sorted populations all exceeded 95% purity. The TCR sequence derives from a man aged 18 to 30 in good health. The specimen was central memory CD4+ T cells from blood.

DNA of the CDR3: TGTGCCAGCAGCTTGTTGGGACAGGGGGCTGTGCAGTACTTC. Encoded protein: CASSLLGQGAVQYF. V is TRBV7-3 and J is TRBJ2-7, with TRBD1 matching 12 bases. This CDR3 contains 14 residues. J was trimmed by 9 bases and V by 3 bases; bases with no gene match: 6. From germline, CDR1 is SGHTA and CDR2 FQGTGA.